These 7 T cell receptor beta chains came from one sample sequenced in a study of low-dose radiotherapy and immunotherapy resistance in tumors. Time point indicated: after trial treatment. Treatment indicated: LDRT plus nivolumab, ipilimumab, low-dose cyclophosphamide and aspirin (RACIN trial). First-strand cDNA used TRAV- and TRBV-specific primers, covering alpha and beta chains. The authors amplified TCRs for approximately 18 PCR cycles with a constant-region primer and a V-primer adapter. Via MiXCR, TCRdb re-called the reads, giving one row per CDR3 protein. The sample carries tens of thousands of distinct CDR3 sequences, roughly 20% recorded once. Sequenced here: PBMCs, sampled after low-dose radiotherapy plus immunotherapy. The receptors derive from a female donor with ovarian cancer.

The chain is built from TRBV9 and TRBJ1-1; D unclear. V was clipped by 1 base and J by 6 bases, with 13 bases between them. CDR3 length equals 14 residues. Germline CDR1 and CDR2: SGDLS and YYNGEE. The CDR3 here is CASSVKGSWAEAFF. In DNA, the CDR3 is TGTGCCAGCAGCGTAAAAGGTTCGTGGGCTGAAGCTTTCTTT.

The J gene is TRBJ2-1, the V gene TRBV28, with D perhaps matching TRBD2 (6 bases). CDR3 length equals 15 residues. Trimming stripped 3 bases from V and 4 bases from J, with 13 bases between. From germline, CDR1 is MDHEN and CDR2 SYDVKM. The DNA for the CDR3 is TGTGCCAGCAGTTTTTCGGGGCTAGCGTACAATGAGCAGTTCTTC. Its protein is CASSFSGLAYNEQFF.

This clonotype has at least ten counts. The rearrangement uses TRBV2 and TRBJ2-2; weak D call: TRBD2 (6 bases). This CDR3 has 14 residues. CDR1 and CDR2 from the germline V gene are SNHLY and FYNNEI. V lost 3 bases and J 2 bases, leaving 7 bases between the germline ends. Here the CDR3 reads CASSDGGNTGELFF. The CDR3 bases are TGTGCCAGCAGTGACGGGGGAAACACCGGGGAGCTGTTTTTT. Variable domain in full (rest from reference TRBV2 and TRBJ2-2): EPEVTQTPSHQVTQMGQEVILRCVPISNHLYFYWYRQILGQKVEFLVSFYNNEISEKSEIFDDQFSVERPDGSNFTLKIRSTKLEDSAMYFCASSDGGNTGELFFGEGSRLTVL.

This clonotype was counted ten times or more. V is TRBV9 and J is TRBJ2-1, with 12 bases identical to TRBD2. The trim removed 0 bases at V and 2 bases at J, leaving 0 bases unmatched. Looked up from germline, CDR1 is SGDLS and CDR2 is YYNGEE. This CDR3 spans 16 amino acids. In DNA, the CDR3 is TGTGCCAGCAGCGTAGGACTAGCGGGGGCCTACAATGAGCAGTTCTTC. Translating it yields CASSVGLAGAYNEQFF. The variable domain in full, with the rest retrieved from reference TRBV9 and TRBJ2-1, is DSGVTQTPKHLITATGQRVTLRCSPRSGDLSVYWYQQSLDQGLQFLIQYYNGEERAKGNILERFSAQQFPDLHSELNLSSLELGDSALYFCASSVGLAGAYNEQFFGPGTRLTVL.

This clonotype was seen at least ten times. The CDR3 nucleotides read TGTGCCAGCAGCCAGGGGCTAGGCTCTAGTAGTGAGCAGTTCTTC. The encoded protein is CASSQGLGSSSEQFF. The V gene is TRBV11-2, the J gene TRBJ2-1; a weak D match, TRBD1 (6 bases). The CDR3 has 15 amino acids. V gave up 5 bases and J gave up 9 bases, with 20 bases separating them. CDR1 is SGHAT and CDR2 is FQNNGV in the germline V gene.

This clonotype was seen at least ten times. The CDR3 protein is CASSWGLYEQYF. As DNA, the CDR3 is TGTGCCAGCAGCTGGGGACTCTACGAGCAGTACTTC. The chain recombines TRBV7-2 with TRBJ2-7; D might be TRBD2 (6 bases). Germline CDR1 reads SGHTA; CDR2 reads FQGNSA. The CDR3 consists of 12 residues. V was pared by 4 bases and J by 3 bases, with 7 bases between.

The table lists this clonotype with many counts. This chain links TRBV7-2 with TRBJ2-3; maybe TRBD2 (6 bases). The germline CDR1 and CDR2 sequences are SGHTA and FQGNSA. V was cut by 4 bases and J by 1 base, with 15 bases left in between. The CDR3 is made up of 16 amino acids. CDR3 amino acids: CASSSRRGYGTDTQYF. In nucleotides, the CDR3 is TGTGCCAGCAGCTCCCGACGGGGGTACGGCACAGATACGCAGTATTTT.